The rows below give T cell receptor beta chains drawn from one sample of a study of blood T cell repertoires in COVID-19. The table came from immunoSEQ multiplex PCR; TCRdb's copy has only in-frame clones and leaves some out. The sample records 250,000 to 300,000 clones, roughly 90% being singletons. The sample consisted of peripheral blood. The receptors derive from a woman aged 70-85 years with COVID-19, enrolled during active disease. The conserved cysteine and the conserved F or W are not part of the CDR3 here.

J gene,V gene,CDR3 protein
TRBJ1-1,TRBV18,ASSFSVPMEAF
TRBJ2-3,TRBV28,ASSSDRLGSDTQY
TRBJ2-1,TRBV11-2,ASSSTVLADNEQF
TRBJ1-4,TRBV28,ASSTPGQVNEKLF
TRBJ1-2,TRBV5-4,ASSLREGGGYT
TRBJ1-2,TRBV19,ASTPRGQIYGYT
TRBJ1-1,TRBV5-4,ASSLGPGERSTEAF
TRBJ2-4,TRBV24-1,ATLRDTWTLKNIQY
TRBJ1-2,TRBV7-2,ASSLTDIYGYT
TRBJ1-2,TRBV15,ATSRERDRVDGYT
TRBJ1-1,TRBV12-3/TRBV12-4,ASKDGRGFGTF
TRBJ1-6,TRBV30,AWSWDSVSYNSPLH
TRBJ2-3,TRBV19,ASTTGGGSADTQY
TRBJ2-3,TRBV13,ASSYVAGTDTQY
TRBJ1-2,TRBV28,ASSLGTLNYGYT
TRBJ2-2,TRBV2,ASRPQGPGELF
TRBJ1-6,TRBV28,ASNDSVLRINSPLH
TRBJ2-5,TRBV2,ASSDRPLAGGAEETQY
TRBJ2-7,TRBV18,ASSPDRGHEQY
TRBJ1-4,TRBV19,ASRTVGGVEKLF
TRBJ1-3,TRBV7-2,ASSLAGGASGNTIY
TRBJ2-7,TRBV5-8,ASSASGREQY
TRBJ1-1,TRBV19,ASRTGTGGAVTEAF
TRBJ2-7,TRBV27,ASSLGTSGYYEQY
TRBJ2-1,TRBV7-2,ASSFFWANEQF
TRBJ2-7,TRBV6-1,ASSEWDSSYEQY
TRBJ1-2,TRBV9,ASSTSGQPYGYT
TRBJ2-2,TRBV5-6,ASSPLLAGAARELF
TRBJ2-3,TRBV23-1,ASSPTGRTDTQY
TRBJ1-2,TRBV21-1,ASSKDPIRGQGAPGYGYT
TRBJ1-1,TRBV2,ASSPGTGSDTEAF
TRBJ1-2,TRBV13,ASSLQGAVGYT
TRBJ1-2,TRBV11-2,ASSLRTGRSDYGYT
TRBJ2-2,TRBV19,ASSCLRLAGGPNTGELF
TRBJ2-6,TRBV28,AALYSGANVLT
TRBJ2-7,TRBV27,ASSLGGRYEQY
TRBJ2-1,TRBV4-3,ASSQDRGIGYNEQF
TRBJ2-1,TRBV4-1,ASSQDSGIGTRSYEQF
TRBJ2-1,TRBV7-3,ASSVPGGPSNEQF
TRBJ2-7,TRBV28,ASSFHGTGRYEQY
TRBJ1-1,TRBV28,ASSRQGAQTEAF
TRBJ1-2,TRBV3-1/TRBV3-2,ASRLSARAGNGYT
TRBJ1-2,TRBV5-8,ASSLDQAPNT
TRBJ2-7,TRBV9,ASSAGTGATYEQY
TRBJ2-7,TRBV10-1,ASSVGTRGYEQY
TRBJ1-1,TRBV6-6,ASLSSSGEGTEAF
TRBJ1-4,TRBV7-2,ASSLQGAFNEKLF